Shown below are 20 T cell receptor beta chains from a single sample sequenced in a study of STAT5B mutations in CD4+ large granular lymphocyte leukemia. Sequencing was performed with immunoSEQ multiplex PCR; in TCRdb, only in-frame clones are kept and a portion is missing. Of roughly 23,000 clones in the sample, 78% were seen once. Sequencing was performed on CD4+ T cells from blood buffy coats. Every receptor here comes from a human donor in good health.

In its sample, this clone was seen once. In DNA form, the CDR3 reads TGCGCCAGCAGCTTAGGGCAGGTATCCTACGAGCAGTACTTC. Its translation is CASSLGQVSYEQYF. The V call is TRBV5-1, the J call TRBJ2-7; the D is unclear. This CDR3 spans 14 amino acids. V dropped 2 bases and J dropped 1 base, with 10 bases sitting between them. CDR1 SGHRS and CDR2 YFSETQ come from the germline V gene.

This clone turned up a few times. This sequence joins TRBV6-6 and TRBJ1-4; D gene unclear. V was cut by 8 bases and J by 8 bases, with 12 bases left in between. Per germline, CDR1 MNHNY and CDR2 SVGAGI (reference sequence). The CDR3 has 12 amino acids. The CDR3 DNA is TGTGCCAGCGGTTCGATACGAGAAAAACTGTTTTTT. It encodes CASGSIREKLFF.

J is TRBJ1-5 and V is TRBV19; TRBD1 is a possible D gene (5 bases). Germline V gives CDR1 LNHDA, CDR2 SQIVND (reference sequence). V lost 4 bases and J 4 bases, leaving 8 bases between the germline ends. This CDR3 contains 13 residues. The DNA of the CDR3 is TGTGCCAGTAGTACGGGGGGTAATCAGCCCCAGCATTTT. This sequence encodes CASSTGGNQPQHF.

The chain employs TRBV6-1 and TRBJ2-3; possible D gene TRBD2, 6 bases. This CDR3 is 15 amino acids long. Per germline, CDR1 MNHNS and CDR2 SASEGT. V shed 3 bases and J shed 4 bases, with 14 bases lying between them. This CDR3 is CASSERGGFADTQYF. As DNA, the CDR3 is TGTGCCAGCAGTGAGCGCGGAGGGTTCGCAGATACGCAGTATTTT.

The chain uses TRBV5-1 and TRBJ1-6; TRBD1 is a possible D gene (5 bases). Germline lookup yields CDR1 SGHRS and CDR2 YFSETQ. V lost 3 bases, J lost 4 bases, and 11 bases lay in between. CDR3 size: 15 residues. DNA for the CDR3: TGCGCCAGCAGCTCGGGGACTGGTTATAATTCACCCCTCCACTTT. The encoded protein is CASSSGTGYNSPLHF.

This chain connects TRBV25-1 to TRBJ1-6; the D gene is possibly TRBD1 (5 bases). Germline CDR1 reads MGHDK; CDR2 reads SYGVNS. The V and J ends lost 4 bases and 5 bases respectively, with 6 bases between them. The CDR3 has 13 amino acids. CDR3 in DNA: TGTGCCAGCAGTGTAGGGGATAATTCACCCCTCCACTTT. It yields the protein CASSVGDNSPLHF.

The rearrangement joins TRBV4-3 to TRBJ2-5; D perhaps matches TRBD1 (6 bases). V was cut by 3 bases and J by 5 bases, with 13 bases left in between. Germline lookup yields CDR1 LGHNA and CDR2 YSLEER. This CDR3 comprises 14 residues. CDR3 amino acids: CASSHPGTTETQYF. DNA of the CDR3: TGCGCCAGCAGCCATCCCGGGACAACTGAGACCCAGTACTTC.

The V call is TRBV30, the J call TRBJ2-3; the match to TRBD1 covers 9 bases. CDR3 length: 17 residues. V dropped 0 bases and J dropped 3; count of bases not matched to a gene: 10. Looked up from germline, CDR1 is GTSNPN and CDR2 is SVGIG (reference sequence). This chain's CDR3 is CAWSVLGGQGSTDTQYF. The CDR3 DNA follows: TGTGCCTGGAGTGTACTGGGGGGACAGGGTTCAACAGATACGCAGTATTTT.

The chain is built from TRBV28 and TRBJ1-6, with TRBD1 identical over 7 bases. V trimming: 7 bases; J trimming: 6 bases; junction bases outside the gene matches: 9. This CDR3 region has 15 residues. Per germline, CDR1 MDHEN and CDR2 SYDVKM. The CDR3 region has the DNA TGTGCCAGCACCCCCGTGGGACAGCGTAATTCACCCCTCCACTTT. Its protein is CASTPVGQRNSPLHF.

This clone was found once. The V call is TRBV7-2, the J call TRBJ1-2; 8 bases fit TRBD1. Germline CDR1 is SGHTA and CDR2 is FQGNSA. The CDR3 is 13 residues long. V dropped 5 bases and J dropped 8; count of bases not matched to a gene: 7. As DNA, the CDR3 is TGTGCCAGCAGCGTATCCAGGGGGCAGGGCTACACCTTC. Residues: CASSVSRGQGYTF.

The chain employs TRBV7-9 and TRBJ2-7, with 12 bases fitting TRBD2. CDR3 length: 13 residues. The germline V gene encodes CDR1 SEHNR and CDR2 FQNEAQ (reference sequence). The CDR3 DNA follows: TGTGCCAGCAGCCCGCCCGGGACTAGCGGGCTCGCTGTC. This gives the protein CASSPPGTSGLAV.

The chain carries TRBV5-6 and TRBJ2-1; 10 bases agree with TRBD2. Trimming took 0 bases from V and 7 from J; bases not matched to a gene: 7. This CDR3 has 16 residues. The germline V gene encodes CDR1 SGHDT and CDR2 YYEEEE. CDR3 sequence: CASSLAAGGPGNEQFF. CDR3 DNA sequence: TGTGCCAGCAGCTTGGCAGCGGGAGGGCCCGGGAATGAGCAGTTCTTC.

This chain joins TRBV6-6 and TRBJ1-2; 8 nucleotides align to TRBD1. The CDR3 contains 16 residues. The ends lost 0 bases at V and 5 bases at J; junction bases unmatched: 8. Germline V gene sequence: CDR1 MNHNY, CDR2 SVGAGI (reference sequence). CDR3 residues: CASSYSTARQGYGYTF. CDR3 sequence (DNA): TGTGCCAGCAGTTACTCGACGGCCAGACAGGGGTATGGCTACACCTTC.

The chain uses TRBV5-1 and TRBJ2-3, with a tentative D call TRBD2 (6 bases). The ends were cut back, 0 bases at V and 6 bases at J, with 11 bases in the middle. CDR1 and CDR2 (germline): SGHRS, YFSETQ. The CDR3 sequence is 14 residues long. DNA for the CDR3: TGCGCCAGCAGCTTGGAGGGACGGGGGGATACGCAGTATTTT. Amino acid sequence: CASSLEGRGDTQYF.

The V and J genes are TRBV5-6 and TRBJ2-7, with D perhaps TRBD2 (5 bases). Germline loops: CDR1 SGHDT, CDR2 YYEEEE. The V and J ends lost 4 bases and 6 bases respectively, with 11 bases between them. CDR3 size: 12 residues. CDR3 sequence reads: CASSPIGLEQYF. The CDR3 DNA reads TGTGCCAGCAGCCCGATAGGACTCGAGCAGTACTTC.

The chain is built from TRBV2 and TRBJ2-3; 14 nucleotides agree with TRBD2. CDR3 length: 21 amino acids. Germline assignment: CDR1 SNHLY and CDR2 FYNNEI. With 6 bases clipped from V and 2 bases from J, the junction kept 19 bases outside the gene matches. CDR3: CASSHDRVVRLAGGNTDTQYF. DNA for the CDR3: TGTGCCAGCAGCCACGACAGGGTCGTACGACTAGCGGGAGGGAACACAGATACGCAGTATTTT.

The rearrangement joins TRBV9 to TRBJ2-5; 12 bases fit TRBD2. The V and J ends lost 0 bases and 5 bases, in that order; junction bases with no gene match: 5. Germline V gene lookup returns CDR1 SGDLS and CDR2 YYNGEE. The CDR3 has 16 residues. The CDR3 DNA follows: TGTGCCAGCAGCGTAGGGCTAGCGGGAGGGGCCGAGACCCAGTACTTC. This encodes CASSVGLAGGAETQYF.

The chain has TRBV6-6 and TRBJ1-2; D is ambiguous. This CDR3 region has 13 residues. V was trimmed by 2 bases and J by 2 bases, leaving 6 bases between them. CDR1 and CDR2 (germline): MNHNY, SVGAGI (reference sequence). CDR3 nucleotides: TGTGCCAGCAGTTACGACCTGAACTATGGCTACACCTTC. This gives the protein CASSYDLNYGYTF.

The rearrangement links TRBV18 to TRBJ1-2, with D possibly matching TRBD1 (6 bases). CDR3 length: 15 amino acids. The V gene lost 6 bases and the J gene lost 2 bases, with 16 bases spanning the gap. Per the germline V gene, CDR1 is KGHSH and CDR2 is LQKENI. The CDR3 DNA is TGTGCCAGCTCTACCAGCGCAGGGGTCAACTATGGCTACACCTTC. It is translated as CASSTSAGVNYGYTF.

J is TRBJ2-1 and V is TRBV28; TRBD1 matches at 9 bases. CDR3 length equals 16 residues. With V trimmed by 3 bases and J by 6 bases, 9 bases remained unmatched. Per germline, CDR1 MDHEN and CDR2 SYDVKM. The CDR3, as DNA: TGTGCCAGCAGTTTTGGCCAGGACAGGGGCATCAATGAGCAGTTCTTC. It translates to CASSFGQDRGINEQFF.